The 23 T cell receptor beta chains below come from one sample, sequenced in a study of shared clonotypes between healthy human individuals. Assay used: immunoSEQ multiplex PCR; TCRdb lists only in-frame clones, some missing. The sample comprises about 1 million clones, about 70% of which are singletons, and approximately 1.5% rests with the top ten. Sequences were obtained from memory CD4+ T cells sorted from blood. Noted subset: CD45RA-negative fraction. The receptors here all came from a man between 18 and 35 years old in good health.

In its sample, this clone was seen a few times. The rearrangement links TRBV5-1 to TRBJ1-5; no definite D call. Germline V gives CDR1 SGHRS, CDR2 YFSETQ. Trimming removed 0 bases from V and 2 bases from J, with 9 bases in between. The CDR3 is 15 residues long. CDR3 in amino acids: CASSLEGFGNQPQHF. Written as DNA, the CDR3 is TGCGCCAGCAGCTTGGAAGGATTTGGCAATCAGCCCCAGCATTTT.

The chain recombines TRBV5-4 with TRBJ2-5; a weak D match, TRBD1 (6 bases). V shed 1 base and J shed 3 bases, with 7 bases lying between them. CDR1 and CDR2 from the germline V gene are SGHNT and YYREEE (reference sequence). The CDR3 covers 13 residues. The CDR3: CASSLKGEETQYF. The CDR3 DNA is TGTGCCAGCAGCTTGAAGGGGGAAGAGACCCAGTACTTC.

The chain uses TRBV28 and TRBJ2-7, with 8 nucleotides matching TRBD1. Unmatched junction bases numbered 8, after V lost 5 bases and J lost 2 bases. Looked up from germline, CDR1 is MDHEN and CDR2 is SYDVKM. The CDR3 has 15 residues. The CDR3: CASSENRGVPYEQYF. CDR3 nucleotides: TGTGCCAGCAGTGAGAACAGGGGGGTACCCTACGAGCAGTACTTC.

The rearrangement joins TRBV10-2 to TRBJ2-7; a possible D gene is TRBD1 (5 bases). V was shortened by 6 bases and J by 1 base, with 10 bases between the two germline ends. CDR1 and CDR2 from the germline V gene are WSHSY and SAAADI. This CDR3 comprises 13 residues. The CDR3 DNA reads TGCGCCAGCAGACAGGAGATTTCCTACGAGCAGTACTTC. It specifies CASRQEISYEQYF.

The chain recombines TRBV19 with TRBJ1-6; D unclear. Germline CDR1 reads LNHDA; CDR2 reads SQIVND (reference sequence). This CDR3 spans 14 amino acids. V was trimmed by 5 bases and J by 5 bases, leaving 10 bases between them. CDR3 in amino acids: CASSRGGNNSPLHF. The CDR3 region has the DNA TGTGCCAGTAGTCGGGGAGGAAATAATTCACCCCTCCACTTT.

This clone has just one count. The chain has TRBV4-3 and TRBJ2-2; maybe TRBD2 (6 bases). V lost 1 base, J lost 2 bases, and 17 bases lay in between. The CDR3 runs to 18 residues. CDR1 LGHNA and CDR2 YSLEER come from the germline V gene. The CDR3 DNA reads TGCGCCAGCAGCCAAGCGACTTCAGGGCGGGGTAACACCGGGGAGCTGTTTTTT. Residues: CASSQATSGRGNTGELFF.

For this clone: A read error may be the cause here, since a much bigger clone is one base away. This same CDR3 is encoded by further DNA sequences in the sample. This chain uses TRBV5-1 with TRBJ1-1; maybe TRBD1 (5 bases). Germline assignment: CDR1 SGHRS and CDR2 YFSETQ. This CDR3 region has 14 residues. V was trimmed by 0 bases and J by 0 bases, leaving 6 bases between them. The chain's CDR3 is CASSLEGMNTEAFF. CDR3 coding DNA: TGCGCCAGCAGCTTGGAGGGGATGAACACTGAAGCTTTCTTT.

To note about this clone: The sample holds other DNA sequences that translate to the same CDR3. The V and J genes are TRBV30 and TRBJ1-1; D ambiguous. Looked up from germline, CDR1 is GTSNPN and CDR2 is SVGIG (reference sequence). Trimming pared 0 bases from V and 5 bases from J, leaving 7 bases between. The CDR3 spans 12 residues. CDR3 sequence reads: CAWSVRVTEAFF. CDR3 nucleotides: TGTGCCTGGAGTGTACGAGTTACTGAAGCTTTCTTT.

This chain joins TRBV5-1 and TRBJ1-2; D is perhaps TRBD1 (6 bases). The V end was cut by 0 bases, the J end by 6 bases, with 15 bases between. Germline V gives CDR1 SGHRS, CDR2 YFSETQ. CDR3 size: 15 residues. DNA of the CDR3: TGCGCCAGCAGCTTGGTTGGCACCTCAGGGGATGGCTACACCTTC. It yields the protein CASSLVGTSGDGYTF.

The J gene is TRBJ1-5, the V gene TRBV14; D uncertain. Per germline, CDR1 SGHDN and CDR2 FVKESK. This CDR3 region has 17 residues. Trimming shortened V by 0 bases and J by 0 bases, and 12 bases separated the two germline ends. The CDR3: CASSQEPVRYSNQPQHF. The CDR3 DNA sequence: TGTGCCAGCAGCCAAGAGCCAGTCAGATATAGCAATCAGCCCCAGCATTTT.

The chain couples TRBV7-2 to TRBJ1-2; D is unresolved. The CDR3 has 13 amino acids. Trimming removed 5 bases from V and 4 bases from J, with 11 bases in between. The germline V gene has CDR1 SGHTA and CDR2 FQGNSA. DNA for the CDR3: TGTGCCAGCAGCCCCGGATCCGCCTATGGCTACACCTTC. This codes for CASSPGSAYGYTF.

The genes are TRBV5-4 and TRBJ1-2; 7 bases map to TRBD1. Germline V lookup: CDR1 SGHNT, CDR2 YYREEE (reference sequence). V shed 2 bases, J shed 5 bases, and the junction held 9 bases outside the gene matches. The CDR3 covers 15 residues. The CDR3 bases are TGTGCCAGCAGCTTCCGACAGGGAGCGATATATGGCTACACCTTC. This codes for CASSFRQGAIYGYTF. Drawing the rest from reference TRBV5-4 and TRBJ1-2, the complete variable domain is ETGVTQSPTHLIKTRGQQVTLRCSSQSGHNTVSWYQQALGQGPQFIFQYYREEENGRGNFPPRFSGLQFPNYSSELNVNALELDDSALYLCASSFRQGAIYGYTFGSGTRLTVV.

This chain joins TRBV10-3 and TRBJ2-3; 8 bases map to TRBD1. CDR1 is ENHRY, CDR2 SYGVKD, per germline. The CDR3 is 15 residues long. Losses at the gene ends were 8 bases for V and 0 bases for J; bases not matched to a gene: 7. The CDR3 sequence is CAIGGQGGSTDTQYF. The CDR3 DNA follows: TGTGCCATCGGAGGACAGGGAGGAAGCACAGATACGCAGTATTTT.

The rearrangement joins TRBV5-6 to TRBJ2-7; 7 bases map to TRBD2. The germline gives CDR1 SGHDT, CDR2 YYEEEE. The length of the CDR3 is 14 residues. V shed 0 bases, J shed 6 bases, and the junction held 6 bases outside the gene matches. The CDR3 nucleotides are TGTGCCAGCAGCTTGGTTGGGAGGGCCGGCGAGCAGTACTTC. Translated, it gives CASSLVGRAGEQYF.

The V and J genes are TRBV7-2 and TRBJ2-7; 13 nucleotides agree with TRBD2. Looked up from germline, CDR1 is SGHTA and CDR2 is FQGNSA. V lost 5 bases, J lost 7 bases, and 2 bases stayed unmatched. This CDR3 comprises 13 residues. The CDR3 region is CASSQLAGGEQYF. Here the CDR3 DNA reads TGTGCCAGCAGCCAACTAGCGGGAGGGGAGCAGTACTTC.

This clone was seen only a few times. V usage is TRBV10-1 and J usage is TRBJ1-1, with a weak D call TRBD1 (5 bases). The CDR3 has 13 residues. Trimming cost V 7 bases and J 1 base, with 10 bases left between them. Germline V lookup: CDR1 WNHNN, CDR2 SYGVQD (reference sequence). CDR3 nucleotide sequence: TGCGCCAGCACAAGGGACCAGAACACTGAAGCTTTCTTT. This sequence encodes CASTRDQNTEAFF.

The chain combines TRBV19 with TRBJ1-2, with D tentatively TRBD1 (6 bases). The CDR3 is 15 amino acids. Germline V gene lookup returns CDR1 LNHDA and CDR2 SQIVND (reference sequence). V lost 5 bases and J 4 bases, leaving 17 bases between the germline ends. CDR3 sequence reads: CASSAPYRGAYGYTF. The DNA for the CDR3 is TGTGCCAGTAGTGCCCCGTACCGGGGGGCCTATGGCTACACCTTC.

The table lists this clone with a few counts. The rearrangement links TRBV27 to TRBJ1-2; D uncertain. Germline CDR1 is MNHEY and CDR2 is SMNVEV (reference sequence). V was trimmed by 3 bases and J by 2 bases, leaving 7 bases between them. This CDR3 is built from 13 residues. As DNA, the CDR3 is TGTGCCAGCAGTTTGAGTCAGAACTATGGCTACACCTTC. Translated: CASSLSQNYGYTF.

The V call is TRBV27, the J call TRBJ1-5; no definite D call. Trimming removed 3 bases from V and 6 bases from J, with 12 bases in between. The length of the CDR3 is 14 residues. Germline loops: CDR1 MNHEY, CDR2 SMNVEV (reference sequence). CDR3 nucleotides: TGTGCCAGCAGTTTGGCGGGCGGTGGTCAGCCCCAGCATTTT. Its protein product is CASSLAGGGQPQHF.

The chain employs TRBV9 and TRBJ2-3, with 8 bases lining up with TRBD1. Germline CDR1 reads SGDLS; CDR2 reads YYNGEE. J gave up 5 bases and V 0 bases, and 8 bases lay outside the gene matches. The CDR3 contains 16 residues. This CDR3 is CASSVAAGGFRDTQYF. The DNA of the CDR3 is TGTGCCAGCAGCGTAGCTGCAGGGGGCTTCAGAGATACGCAGTATTTT.

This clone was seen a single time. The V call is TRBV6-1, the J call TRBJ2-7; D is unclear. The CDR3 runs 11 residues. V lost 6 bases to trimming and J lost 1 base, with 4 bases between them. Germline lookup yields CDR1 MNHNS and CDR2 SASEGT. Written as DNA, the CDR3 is TGTGCCAGCAGCCGGTCCTACGAGCAGTACTTC. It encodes CASSRSYEQYF.

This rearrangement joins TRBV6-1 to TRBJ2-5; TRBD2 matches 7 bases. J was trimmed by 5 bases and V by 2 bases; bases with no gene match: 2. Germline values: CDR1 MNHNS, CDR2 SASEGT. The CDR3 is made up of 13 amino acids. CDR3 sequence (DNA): TGTGCCAGCAGTGAAATGGGGGGGGAGACCCAGTACTTC. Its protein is CASSEMGGETQYF.

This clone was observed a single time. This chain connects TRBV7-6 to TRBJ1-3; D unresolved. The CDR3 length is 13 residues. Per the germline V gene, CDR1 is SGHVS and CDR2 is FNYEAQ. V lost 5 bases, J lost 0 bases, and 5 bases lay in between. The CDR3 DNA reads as TGTGCCAGCAGCCCAAGCTCTGGAAACACCATATATTTT. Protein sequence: CASSPSSGNTIYF.